A single sample is the source of the 19 T cell receptor beta chains below, sequenced in a study of response to subunit inactivated influenza vaccine. TCRdb re-analysed the RT-PCR reads in MiXCR, keeping a single row per CDR3 protein. In the table there are 650,000 to 800,000 distinct CDR3 sequences, approximately 15% of which are singletons. Here the sequenced sample was PBMCs from blood, taken 14 to 15 days before vaccination. These receptor sequences come from a man in his forties or fifties who received an inactivated influenza vaccine.

In its sample, this clonotype was seen a few times. V and J are TRBV15 and TRBJ2-7; possibly TRBD1 for D (6 bases). Germline lookup yields CDR1 LNHNV and CDR2 YYDKDF (reference sequence). This CDR3 region has 13 residues. V shed 3 bases and J shed 5 bases, with 11 bases lying between them. The CDR3 here is CATSREWTDEQYF. CDR3 nucleotides: TGTGCCACCAGCAGGGAATGGACAGACGAGCAGTACTTC.

The chain combines TRBV4-1 with TRBJ2-5, with D perhaps matching TRBD1 (6 bases). Germline V gives CDR1 MGHRA, CDR2 YSYEKL. This CDR3 has 14 residues. The germline V and J ends were trimmed by 1 base and 5 bases, with 11 bases remaining between them. CDR3 sequence reads: CASSQGPDSETQYF. In DNA, the CDR3 is TGCGCCAGCAGCCAAGGCCCGGACAGCGAGACCCAGTACTTC.

This rearrangement joins TRBV30 to TRBJ2-3, with 12 bases identical to TRBD2. There are 18 residues in the CDR3. Germline V lookup: CDR1 GTSNPN, CDR2 SVGIG (reference sequence). With V trimmed by 3 bases and J by 2 bases, 12 bases remained unmatched. This CDR3 is CAWRESSLAGGITDTQYF. The CDR3 nucleotides are TGTGCCTGGAGGGAAAGTAGTCTAGCGGGAGGGATCACAGATACGCAGTATTTT.

The chain uses TRBV15 and TRBJ1-4, with 8 nucleotides matching TRBD1. Per germline, CDR1 LNHNV and CDR2 YYDKDF (reference sequence). Trimming took 3 bases from V and 2 from J; bases not matched to a gene: 2. The CDR3 consists of 15 residues. DNA for the CDR3: TGTGCCACCAGCAGGGACAGGGCTACTAATGAAAAACTGTTTTTT. This translates into CATSRDRATNEKLFF.

This clonotype was seen only a few times. The gene calls are TRBV25-1 and TRBJ2-5, with D perhaps matching TRBD1 (5 bases). The V end lost 9 bases, the J end lost 4 bases, and 12 bases lay between the germline ends. Germline assignment: CDR1 MGHDK and CDR2 SYGVNS. The CDR3 runs 12 residues. CDR3 bases: TGTGCCAGTCAGGGTTTGCTAGAGACCCAGTACTTC. Encoded protein: CASQGLLETQYF.

This clonotype was seen a few times. The genes are TRBV6-1 and TRBJ1-6; D not certain. Germline V gives CDR1 MNHNS, CDR2 SASEGT. The CDR3 spans 18 residues. V gave up 6 bases and J gave up 9 bases, with 27 bases separating them. The CDR3 loop reads CASSPRGLVGNRGSPLHF. The CDR3 nucleotides read TGTGCCAGCAGCCCTCGAGGACTTGTAGGAAATCGTGGTTCACCCCTCCACTTT.

This clonotype occurred many times. The genes are TRBV18 and TRBJ1-2, with 9 bases that match TRBD1. V trimming: 3 bases; J trimming: 8 bases; junction bases outside the gene matches: 4. This CDR3 spans 13 amino acids. Germline-derived CDR1 and CDR2 are KGHSH and LQKENI. CDR3 DNA sequence: TGTGCCAGCTCACCGGACAGGGGTATAGGCTACACCTTC. This encodes CASSPDRGIGYTF.

This clonotype was recorded at least ten times. The junction does not match germline at one end; this may be a read error. J is TRBJ2-7 and V is TRBV12-3 or TRBV12-4, with D possibly matching TRBD2 (5 bases). CDR3 length: 11 amino acids. This CDR3 is CASSRGGEQYF. The CDR3 DNA follows: TGCGCCAGCAGCAGAGGAGGCGAGCAGTACTTC.

The rearrangement links TRBV12-3 or TRBV12-4 to TRBJ2-7, with 7 bases aligning to TRBD1. J was trimmed by 2 bases and V by 5 bases; bases with no gene match: 6. This CDR3 comprises 14 residues. The CDR3 here is CASSKGQETYEQYF. Written as DNA, the CDR3 is TGTGCCAGCAGTAAAGGACAGGAAACCTACGAGCAGTACTTC.

A few counts support this clonotype. The rearrangement links TRBV29-1 to TRBJ2-3; D is perhaps TRBD1 (6 bases). CDR1 is SQVTM and CDR2 is ANQGSEA in the germline V gene. V lost 6 bases, J lost 3 bases, and 13 bases lay in between. The length of the CDR3 is 13 residues. CDR3 in amino acids: CSVAGDRTDTQYF. The CDR3 DNA follows: TGCAGCGTCGCCGGTGACAGGACAGATACGCAGTATTTT.

The chain links TRBV28 to TRBJ2-5, with D perhaps TRBD2 (6 bases). V lost 6 bases to trimming and J lost 3 bases, with 17 bases between them. CDR1 MDHEN and CDR2 SYDVKM come from the germline V gene. The length of the CDR3 is 15 residues. The CDR3, as DNA: TGTGCCAGCAGCCACGACAAGTGGGGGGAAGAGACCCAGTACTTC. Encoded protein: CASSHDKWGEETQYF.

This rearrangement joins TRBV5-1 to TRBJ2-3; TRBD2 matches 12 bases. V lost 8 bases to trimming and J lost 4 bases; unmatched junction nucleotides: 5. The CDR3 covers 14 residues. Germline V gives CDR1 SGHRS, CDR2 YFSETQ. This CDR3 is CASRTSGASDTQYF. In nucleotides, the CDR3 is TGCGCCAGTAGGACTAGCGGGGCCTCAGATACGCAGTATTTT. The variable domain in full, completed from reference TRBV5-1 and TRBJ2-3, reads KAGVTQTPRYLIKTRGQQVTLSCSPISGHRSVSWYQQTPGQGLQFLFEYFSETQRNKGNFPGRFSGRQFSNSRSEMNVSTLELGDSALYLCASRTSGASDTQYFGPGTRLTVL.

There are a few counts of this clonotype. The J gene is TRBJ2-7, the V gene TRBV2, with D uncertain. This CDR3 is built from 13 residues. Germline values: CDR1 SNHLY, CDR2 FYNNEI. Deletions cut 4 bases from V and 2 bases from J, with 9 bases between. The CDR3 DNA sequence: TGTGCCAGCAGTGTTGAGAGAACCTACGAGCAGTACTTC. Its protein product is CASSVERTYEQYF.

This clonotype was observed a few times. This chain uses TRBV6-5 with TRBJ2-1; D remains ambiguous. The germline CDR1 and CDR2 sequences are MNHEY and SVGAGI. The V and J ends lost 3 bases and 6 bases respectively, with 6 bases between them. This CDR3 is built from 12 residues. CDR3 loop: CASSYGANEQFF. CDR3 DNA: TGTGCCAGCAGTTATGGAGCCAATGAGCAGTTCTTC.

This clonotype was counted many times. V is TRBV11-2 and J is TRBJ2-5, with 9 positions matching TRBD2. Germline CDR1 reads SGHAT; CDR2 reads FQNNGV. The CDR3 contains 19 residues. Losses at the gene ends were 1 base for V and 4 bases for J; bases not matched to a gene: 16. In DNA form, the CDR3 reads TGTGCCAGCAGCTTAGGGGTGTGGAGCGGGAGGAGGAGAGGAGAGACCCAGTACTTC. Residues: CASSLGVWSGRRRGETQYF.

The rearrangement joins TRBV4-2 to TRBJ2-7; D remains ambiguous. Between the trimmed V and J ends, which lost 1 base and 3 bases, there was a span of 7 bases. CDR1 LGHNA and CDR2 YNFKEQ come from the germline V gene. The CDR3 spans 13 residues. The CDR3 reads CASSQVPHYEQYF. The CDR3 bases are TGTGCCAGCAGCCAAGTCCCCCACTACGAGCAGTACTTC.

This chain joins TRBV5-4 and TRBJ1-6; TRBD1 agrees at 8 bases. Germline values: CDR1 SGHNT, CDR2 YYREEE (reference sequence). V was clipped by 3 bases and J by 0 bases; unmatched bases: 14. The CDR3 extends over 20 amino acids. CDR3 in amino acids: CASSSGQGLNIGSYNSPLHF. Here the CDR3 DNA reads TGTGCCAGCAGCTCCGGACAGGGACTTAATATCGGCTCCTATAATTCACCCCTCCACTTT.

The chain recombines TRBV4-3 with TRBJ2-3, with D hard to call. The CDR3 loop spans 14 amino acids. Germline CDR1 reads LGHNA; CDR2 reads YSLEER. V dropped 0 bases and J dropped 3 bases, with 7 bases sitting between them. CDR3 in DNA: TGCGCCAGCAGCCAAGAAACTTGGACAGATACGCAGTATTTT. This sequence encodes CASSQETWTDTQYF.

This clonotype was seen a few times. The chain carries TRBV3-1 and TRBJ2-7; possibly TRBD1 for D (6 bases). This CDR3 has 14 residues. V gave up 5 bases and J gave up 6 bases, with 17 bases separating them. Germline V lookup: CDR1 LGHDT, CDR2 YNNKEL (reference sequence). The CDR3 spells CASSFHLTGTEQYF. The CDR3 DNA follows: TGTGCCAGCAGCTTCCACCTTACAGGGACCGAGCAGTACTTC.